A single sample is the source of the 27 T cell receptor beta chains below, sequenced in a study of blood T cell repertoires in COVID-19 (dated by TCRdb to 2020 to 2021). The library was obtained by the immunoSEQ multiplex PCR assay. TCRdb's version of the immuneACCESS table is confined to in-frame rearrangements and falls short of the full clone set. An unresolved V gene accounts for under half of the shortfall where checked; the remainder is of unknown origin. Here the sample has around 35,000 clones; more than 75% occur a single time. The ten largest make up over 55% of the sample. The specimen sequenced was peripheral blood. The receptors were sampled from a man in his 70s with acute or convalescent COVID-19.

The chain has TRBV14 and TRBJ2-2, with D unclear. From germline, CDR1 is SGHDN and CDR2 FVKESK. V dropped 6 bases and J dropped 1 base, with 12 bases sitting between them. The CDR3 loop spans 15 amino acids. The CDR3 loop is CASSRGTLNTGELFF. The CDR3 DNA follows: TGTGCCAGCAGTCGTGGCACGTTGAACACCGGGGAGCTGTTTTTT.

V gene TRBV25-1 combines with J gene TRBJ2-1, with D maybe TRBD1 (6 bases). The germline gives CDR1 MGHDK, CDR2 SYGVNS. Trimming removed 2 bases from V and 4 bases from J, with 12 bases in between. CDR3 length: 15 residues. CDR3 bases: TGTGCCAGCAGTGAAGGGGGCGGGCTATACAATGAGCAGTTCTTC. It yields the protein CASSEGGGLYNEQFF.

The CDR3 DNA sequence: TGTGCCATCAGACCGGGACTAGCGGGGGCTGAGCAGTTCTTC. It specifies CAIRPGLAGAEQFF. The chain uses TRBV10-3 and TRBJ2-1; 14 bases agree with TRBD2. The V segment lost 6 bases and the J segment 9 bases; nucleotides outside the gene matches: 4. Looked up from germline, CDR1 is ENHRY and CDR2 is SYGVKD. The CDR3 spans 14 residues.

The CDR3 is CASSVGGQSLEAFF. The CDR3 DNA is TGTGCCAGCAGCGTAGGGGGGCAGTCCTTGGAAGCTTTCTTT. The chain is built from TRBV9 and TRBJ1-1; possible D gene TRBD1, 6 bases. V was clipped by 0 bases and J by 8 bases, with 14 bases between them. The germline CDR1 and CDR2 sequences are SGDLS and YYNGEE. This CDR3 has 14 residues. Based on the CDR3 plus reference TRBV9 and TRBJ1-1, the full variable domain is DSGVTQTPKHLITATGQRVTLRCSPRSGDLSVYWYQQSLDQGLQFLIQYYNGEERAKGNILERFSAQQFPDLHSELNLSSLELGDSALYFCASSVGGQSLEAFFGQGTRLTVV.

The chain employs TRBV27 and TRBJ1-4; TRBD1 aligns across 8 bases. Trimming cost V 6 bases and J 1 base; bases outside gene matches: 13. Germline CDR1 and CDR2: MNHEY and SMNVEV (reference sequence). The CDR3 contains 18 residues. CDR3 sequence reads: CASRRTGRVLVTNEKLFF. DNA for the CDR3: TGTGCCAGCAGGAGGACAGGGAGGGTTTTGGTAACTAATGAAAAACTGTTTTTT.

This clone was recorded a few times. This sequence joins TRBV11-2 and TRBJ1-3, with a tentative D call TRBD1 (5 bases). The length of the CDR3 is 12 residues. Trimming took 5 bases from V and 7 from J, leaving 9 bases between them. Germline V gene sequence: CDR1 SGHAT, CDR2 FQNNGV. The CDR3 bases are TGTGCCAGCAGCCCCCAGGGCAACACCATATATTTT. Its translation: CASSPQGNTIYF.

The chain couples TRBV19 to TRBJ1-5, with a weak D call TRBD1 (5 bases). The CDR3 is made up of 15 amino acids. Trimming left V 6 bases short and J 5 bases short, with 17 bases between. Germline-derived CDR1 and CDR2 are LNHDA and SQIVND (reference sequence). CDR3 loop: CASSPSGRGDQPQHF. Here the CDR3 DNA reads TGTGCCAGTAGCCCTTCAGGACGGGGGGATCAGCCCCAGCATTTT.

The genes are TRBV28 and TRBJ1-6, with a weak D call TRBD1 (6 bases). Germline CDR1 MDHEN, CDR2 SYDVKM. This CDR3 comprises 14 residues. The ends were cut back, 6 bases at V and 14 bases at J, with 20 bases in the middle. The CDR3: CASSLTGHLRTLHF. The DNA for the CDR3 is TGTGCCAGCAGCCTGACAGGCCACTTGAGGACCCTCCACTTT.

This chain uses TRBV5-1 with TRBJ2-2, with D possibly matching TRBD1 (6 bases). The V end lost 4 bases, the J end lost 1 base, and 14 bases lay between the germline ends. This CDR3 has 16 residues. From germline, CDR1 is SGHRS and CDR2 YFSETQ. The CDR3 DNA reads as TGCGCCAGCAGCATCCTGACAGGCGGGAACACCGGGGAGCTGTTTTTT. It is translated as CASSILTGGNTGELFF.

This rearrangement joins TRBV7-9 to TRBJ2-5, with 9 bases identical to TRBD2. V shed 5 bases, J shed 5 bases, and the junction held 9 bases outside the gene matches. The CDR3 runs 15 residues. Germline values: CDR1 SEHNR, CDR2 FQNEAQ (reference sequence). The CDR3, as DNA: TGTGCCAGCAGCAATCCGGGACTAGCTTGGGAGACCCAGTACTTC. This translates into CASSNPGLAWETQYF. The entire variable domain, with the rest obtained from reference TRBV7-9 and TRBJ2-5, is as follows: DTGVSQNPRHKITKRGQNVTFRCDPISEHNRLYWYRQTLGQGPEFLTYFQNEAQLEKSRLLSDRFSAERPKGSFSTLEIQRTEQGDSAMYLCASSNPGLAWETQYFGPGTRLLVL.

V and J are TRBV5-1 and TRBJ2-7; 8 bases are a match to TRBD2. Trimming took 1 base from V and 2 from J; bases not matched to a gene: 2. Germline CDR1 and CDR2: SGHRS and YFSETQ. The CDR3 sequence is 14 residues long. The CDR3 protein is CASSLRGGAYEQYF. The CDR3 bases are TGCGCCAGCAGCTTGCGGGGGGGTGCCTACGAGCAGTACTTC.

The chain combines TRBV11-3 with TRBJ2-1, with D maybe TRBD2 (6 bases). Germline V gene lookup returns CDR1 SGHNT and CDR2 YENEEA. The CDR3 runs to 12 residues. Trimming left V 5 bases short and J 7 bases short, with 9 bases between. CDR3 sequence: CASSLGLNEQFF. The CDR3 DNA reads as TGTGCCAGCAGCCTGGGACTTAATGAGCAGTTCTTC.

This sequence joins TRBV6-6 and TRBJ2-2; 13 positions agree with TRBD2. The V gene's germline CDR1 is MNHNY and CDR2 SVGAGI (reference sequence). Trimming took 6 bases from V and 2 from J; bases not matched to a gene: 3. The CDR3 is 16 residues long. CDR3: CASSRLAGGNTGELFF. CDR3 nucleotides: TGTGCCAGCAGCCGACTAGCGGGGGGAAACACCGGGGAGCTGTTTTTT.

The J gene is TRBJ1-6, the V gene TRBV6-5, with 10 bases matching TRBD1. Germline lookup yields CDR1 MNHEY and CDR2 SVGAGI. V trimming: 7 bases; J trimming: 5 bases; junction bases outside the gene matches: 5. The CDR3 is 15 amino acids. The CDR3 DNA sequence: TGTGCCAGCACCGCGGACAGGGGGAATAATTCACCCCTCCACTTT. Translating it yields CASTADRGNNSPLHF.

This chain uses TRBV11-1 with TRBJ2-5, with a tentative D call TRBD1 (6 bases). The V gene lost 2 bases and the J gene lost 3 bases, with 10 bases spanning the gap. Germline V gene lookup returns CDR1 SGHAT and CDR2 FQDESV (reference sequence). The CDR3 is made up of 14 amino acids. CDR3 coding DNA: TGTGCCAGCAGCTTAAACAGGGAAAAAGAGACCCAGTACTTC. Amino acids: CASSLNREKETQYF.

CDR3 in amino acids: CASNLLRGYNQPQHF. The CDR3 DNA sequence: TGTGCCAGCAATCTTTTACGCGGATATAATCAGCCCCAGCATTTT. This rearrangement joins TRBV6-5 to TRBJ1-5; D not certain. This CDR3 is 15 amino acids long. The V end was cut by 7 bases, the J end by 4 bases, with 17 bases between. The V gene's germline CDR1 is MNHEY and CDR2 SVGAGI.

This chain joins TRBV5-4 and TRBJ2-5; 10 bases line up with TRBD1. The CDR3 covers 16 residues. V shed 4 bases, J shed 5 bases, and the junction held 11 bases outside the gene matches. Germline V lookup: CDR1 SGHNT, CDR2 YYREEE (reference sequence). The CDR3 nucleotides read TGTGCCAGCAGCCCACCCGGGACAGGGGATCGGGAGACCCAGTACTTC. It is translated as CASSPPGTGDRETQYF.

The rearrangement uses TRBV2 and TRBJ2-3; TRBD1 aligns across 11 bases. This CDR3 has 16 amino acids. Per germline, CDR1 SNHLY and CDR2 FYNNEI. V gave up 6 bases and J gave up 6 bases; unmatched junction bases: 11. CDR3 residues: CASRGSGTGGSDTQYF. In DNA, the CDR3 is TGTGCCAGCAGGGGATCCGGGACAGGGGGTTCCGATACGCAGTATTTT.

The chain's CDR3 is CASSLGGGGPKIVVQYF. CDR3 DNA sequence: TGTGCCAGCAGCTTGGGCGGGGGCGGGCCGAAAATTGTCGTTCAGTACTTC. This rearrangement joins TRBV5-4 to TRBJ2-4, with D possibly matching TRBD2 (7 bases). Trimming removed 0 bases at V and 11 bases at J, with 24 bases between. Germline CDR1 reads SGHNT; CDR2 reads YYREEE (reference sequence). The CDR3 runs to 17 residues.

This chain links TRBV5-1 with TRBJ1-1; a possible D gene is TRBD1 (6 bases). The CDR3 loop spans 16 amino acids. V was clipped by 2 bases and J by 3 bases, with 17 bases between them. In germline, CDR1 is SGHRS, CDR2 YFSETQ. The CDR3 coding sequence is TGCGCCAGCAGCTTCCTCCGACAGGCGGCTGACACTGAAGCTTTCTTT. This codes for CASSFLRQAADTEAFF.

The chain carries TRBV18 and TRBJ1-1; D is perhaps TRBD1 (6 bases). V gave up 2 bases and J gave up 0 bases, with 19 bases separating them. The CDR3 sequence is 18 residues long. The germline gives CDR1 KGHSH, CDR2 LQKENI. In DNA, the CDR3 is TGTGCCAGCTCACCAAGAGTAGCAGGGGAGGGAATGAACACTGAAGCTTTCTTT. Translated, it gives CASSPRVAGEGMNTEAFF.

This clone turned up a few times. The V and J genes are TRBV5-1 and TRBJ2-2, with D perhaps TRBD1 (5 bases). The CDR3 has 13 residues. Germline V gene lookup returns CDR1 SGHRS and CDR2 YFSETQ. V was shortened by 3 bases and J by 4 bases, with 7 bases between the two germline ends. The CDR3 here is CASSSQGTGELFF. The CDR3 coding sequence is TGCGCCAGCAGCTCTCAGGGCACCGGGGAGCTGTTTTTT.

The J gene is TRBJ1-5, the V gene TRBV27; D not resolved. This CDR3 is 13 amino acids long. CDR1 and CDR2 from the germline V gene are MNHEY and SMNVEV (reference sequence). Deletions cut 6 bases from V and 7 bases from J, with 13 bases between. The CDR3 nucleotides are TGTGCCAGCAGGGCTTTAGGGAGCCAGCCCCAGCATTTT. This encodes CASRALGSQPQHF.

This clone was picked up many times. The genes are TRBV27 and TRBJ2-2; possibly TRBD1 for D (6 bases). Germline V gene data show CDR1 as MNHEY and CDR2 as SMNVEV (reference sequence). The length of the CDR3 is 15 residues. Between the trimmed V and J ends, which lost 6 bases and 5 bases, there was a span of 16 bases. CDR3 in amino acids: CASSPRTVSTGELFF. CDR3 coding DNA: TGTGCCAGCAGCCCGAGGACAGTGTCAACCGGGGAGCTGTTTTTT.

The chain couples TRBV11-2 to TRBJ2-1; tentatively, D is TRBD2 (6 bases). Trimming stripped 5 bases from V and 5 bases from J, with 13 bases between. Germline V gives CDR1 SGHAT, CDR2 FQNNGV. The CDR3 has 14 amino acids. The CDR3 here is CASSLSGSNNEQFF. DNA for the CDR3: TGTGCCAGCAGCCTAAGCGGGTCAAACAATGAGCAGTTCTTC.

The gene calls are TRBV4-2 and TRBJ1-4; TRBD1 is a possible D gene (6 bases). The CDR3 is 15 residues long. CDR1 and CDR2 from the germline V gene are LGHNA and YNFKEQ. V gave up 0 bases and J gave up 5 bases, with 10 bases separating them. As DNA, the CDR3 is TGTGCCAGCAGCCAAGATGGGGGGGGCAATGAAAAACTGTTTTTT. It specifies CASSQDGGGNEKLFF.

The V and J genes are TRBV6-5 and TRBJ1-5; D is ambiguous. The germline gives CDR1 MNHEY, CDR2 SVGAGI. This CDR3 has 14 residues. Trimming stripped 5 bases from V and 7 bases from J, with 15 bases between. CDR3 coding DNA: TGTGCCAGCAGTACTGGGCAGGTATTCCAGCCCCAGCATTTT. It yields the protein CASSTGQVFQPQHF.